These 10 T cell receptor beta chains came from one sample sequenced in a study of Tregs in tolerant kidney transplant recipients. Recipients received nonmyeloablative bone marrow transplants from related graft donors, with transient mixed chimerism. Repertoires were generated with immunoSEQ multiplex PCR, while TCRdb's copy carries only in-frame clones and drops some. This sample yields about 52,000 clones, of which roughly nine tenths are seen a single time; over 12% belongs to the top ten. The sample consisted of CD8+ T cells from blood (PBMCs), taken 24 months after the transplant. These TCRs come from a human patient who received a combined kidney and bone marrow transplant. Some T cells may trace back to the graft donor.

This clone was detected a few times. The chain has TRBV11-2 and TRBJ2-1, with 10 nucleotides matching TRBD2. The CDR3 runs to 19 residues. CDR1 is SGHAT and CDR2 is FQNNGV in the germline V gene. With 1 base clipped from V and 5 bases from J, the junction kept 14 bases outside the gene matches. The CDR3 is CASSLAFGVAGGLHNEQFF. CDR3 DNA: TGTGCCAGCAGCTTAGCCTTTGGGGTAGCGGGGGGACTACACAATGAGCAGTTCTTC. The full variable domain, its missing parts supplied by reference TRBV11-2 and TRBJ2-1, is EAGVAQSPRYKIIEKRQSVAFWCNPISGHATLYWYQQILGQGPKLLIQFQNNGVVDDSQLPKDRFSAERLKGVDSTLKIQPAKLEDSAVYLCASSLAFGVAGGLHNEQFFGPGTRLTVL.

The chain uses TRBV19 and TRBJ2-1; 12 nucleotides match TRBD2. Germline assignment: CDR1 LNHDA and CDR2 SQIVND (reference sequence). The CDR3 is 13 amino acids. V shed 9 bases, J shed 7 bases, and the junction held 4 bases outside the gene matches. The CDR3 region is CASLAGGPNEQFF. The CDR3 DNA reads as TGTGCCAGCCTAGCGGGAGGGCCGAATGAGCAGTTCTTC.

The chain joins TRBV5-4 to TRBJ2-4, with TRBD1 matching over 7 bases. CDR1 and CDR2 from the germline V gene are SGHNT and YYREEE (reference sequence). Losses at the gene ends were 4 bases for V and 1 base for J; bases not matched to a gene: 11. The CDR3 contains 17 residues. This CDR3 is CASSPGTAGWAKNIQYF. CDR3 DNA sequence: TGTGCCAGCAGCCCCGGGACAGCTGGTTGGGCCAAAAACATTCAGTACTTC.

This chain uses TRBV19 with TRBJ2-2; 12 bases map to TRBD2. The V gene's germline CDR1 is LNHDA and CDR2 SQIVND (reference sequence). V shed 10 bases, J shed 1 base, and the junction held 16 bases outside the gene matches. The CDR3 extends over 19 amino acids. The CDR3 spells CATSLTSGSLRVNTGELFF. The CDR3 nucleotides are TGTGCCACCTCGTTGACTAGCGGGAGTCTTCGGGTGAACACCGGGGAGCTGTTTTTT.

V usage is TRBV7-2 and J usage is TRBJ1-2; weak D call: TRBD1 (6 bases). V lost 2 bases, J lost 1 base, and 17 bases lay in between. Germline assignment: CDR1 SGHTA and CDR2 FQGNSA. The CDR3 runs to 17 residues. CDR3 coding DNA: TGTGCCAGCAGCTTATATTCCGGCGGGGGCGGTAACTATGGCTACACCTTC. Translated, it gives CASSLYSGGGGNYGYTF.

In this sample, this clone turned up a few times. The V gene is TRBV4-2, the J gene TRBJ2-1, with unresolved D. CDR1 and CDR2 from the germline V gene are LGHNA and YNFKEQ. This CDR3 has 13 amino acids. V lost 5 bases and J lost 8, with 13 bases in between. For the CDR3, the DNA is TGTGCCAGCAGCTACACCCAGGTCCATGAGCAGTTCTTC. It yields the protein CASSYTQVHEQFF.

The V gene is TRBV19, the J gene TRBJ1-3; TRBD1 matches 7 bases. Trimming took 10 bases from V and 1 from J; bases not matched to a gene: 10. This CDR3 contains 15 residues. The germline gives CDR1 LNHDA, CDR2 SQIVND (reference sequence). The CDR3 loop reads CATSTGFSSGNTIYF. As DNA, the CDR3 is TGTGCCACCTCGACAGGGTTTTCGTCTGGAAACACCATATATTTT. Full variable domain (rest looked up from reference TRBV19 and TRBJ1-3): DGGITQSPKYLFRKEGQNVTLSCEQNLNHDAMYWYRQDPGQGLRLIYYSQIVNDFQKGDIAEGYSVSREKKESFPLTVTSAQKNPTAFYLCATSTGFSSGNTIYFGEGSWLTVV.

V and J are TRBV25-1 and TRBJ2-1; D remains unclear. This CDR3 region has 11 residues. The germline V and J ends were trimmed by 8 bases and 5 bases, with 7 bases remaining between them. Germline-derived CDR1 and CDR2 are MGHDK and SYGVNS. The DNA for the CDR3 is TGTGCCAGCCGAGCAAACAATGAGCAGTTCTTC. Its translation: CASRANNEQFF.

This clone was detected a few times. V is TRBV4-1 and J is TRBJ2-7, with 7 bases lining up with TRBD1. Germline CDR1 and CDR2: MGHRA and YSYEKL. This CDR3 region has 15 residues. Germline trimming cut 2 bases from V and 3 bases from J; bases unmatched to any gene: 7. The CDR3 sequence: CASSQLTGPNYEQYF. In DNA form, the CDR3 reads TGCGCCAGCAGCCAACTGACAGGGCCAAACTACGAGCAGTACTTC.

The V and J genes are TRBV6-4 and TRBJ2-7; 11 nucleotides agree with TRBD2. Germline CDR1 and CDR2: MRHNA and SNTAGT. The CDR3 runs 17 residues. With 2 bases clipped from V and 4 bases from J, the junction kept 10 bases outside the gene matches. CDR3 protein: CASSDVKLAGVGYEQYF. The DNA of the CDR3 is TGTGCCAGCAGTGACGTAAAACTAGCGGGAGTGGGGTACGAGCAGTACTTC.